The clone carrying this T cell receptor (beta chain) showed up many times. The antigen is not known. TCRdb passed the 5' RACE reads through MiXCR, listing each CDR3 protein once. Of tens of thousands of distinct CDR3 sequences in the sample, roughly 8% were seen once. V was pared by 3 bases and J by 3 bases, with 12 bases between. The germline V gene has CDR1 SEHNR and CDR2 FQNEAQ (reference sequence). The CDR3 extends over 15 amino acids. The record originates from a study of spatial heterogeneity in lung cancer. Time point specified: sample taken at primary tumor resection. A total of under 80 untreated early-stage non-small cell lung cancer patients served as donors. Findings and limits, study-wide: More often at tumor resection than at routine follow-up, ubiquitous expanded tumor TCRs were detected in the blood.

The J gene is TRBJ2-1, the V gene TRBV7-9; D gene ambiguous. The sample was PBMCs, taken at surgery. This TCR was recovered from a male donor with early-stage non-small cell lung cancer. In DNA, the CDR3 is TGTGCCAGCAGCTTTAACGACGGGTTCTACAATGAGCAGTTCTTC. Residues: CASSFNDGFYNEQFF. The variable domain in full, with the rest retrieved from reference TRBV7-9 and TRBJ2-1, is DTGVSQNPRHKITKRGQNVTFRCDPISEHNRLYWYRQTLGQGPEFLTYFQNEAQLEKSRLLSDRFSAERPKGSFSTLEIQRTEQGDSAMYLCASSFNDGFYNEQFFGPGTRLTVL.